The rows below give T cell receptor beta chains drawn from one sample of a study of T cell responses to AZD1222 COVID-19 vaccine. Clones were sequenced by immunoSEQ multiplex PCR, and TCRdb holds only the in-frame ones, with some missing. This sample has about 89,000 clones, with 75% to 95% found just once. Source: peripheral blood, taken 28 days after the second AZD1222 dose. The receptor set was obtained from an adult who received the AZD1222 COVID-19 vaccine. Both conserved end residues are part of each CDR3. The D gene is left open where the match is weak. Size values are once, few and many counts, or a class for expanded clones, and some rows have none.

v_call	d_call	j_call	clone_size	cdr3_nt	cdr3_aa
TRBV4-2	TRBD1	TRBJ1-4	-	TGTGCCAGCAGCCAAGCGTCCGGGACAGGGGATGAAAAACTGTTTTTT	CASSQASGTGDEKLFF
TRBV5-4	-	TRBJ2-1	-	TGTGCCAGCAGCCAAGGAGGTATTTTAGATGAGCAGTTCTTC	CASSQGGILDEQFF
TRBV4-2	-	TRBJ2-2	-	TGTGCCAGCAGCCAAGATACCTCCTCGAACACCGGGGAGCTGTTTTTT	CASSQDTSSNTGELFF
TRBV2	-	TRBJ2-1	-	TGTGCCAGCCCGGACGGTAAATCGGGCAGGTTTTACAATGAGCAGTTCTTC	CASPDGKSGRFYNEQFF
TRBV11-3	-	TRBJ2-3	-	TGTGCCAGCAGCCCGACAGTCACTCTGGGCGATACGCAGTATTTT	CASSPTVTLGDTQYF
TRBV4-1	TRBD2	TRBJ2-1	-	TGCGCCAGCAGCCAATTTCCCAATAGCGGGAGGGCCGATGAGCAGTTCTTC	CASSQFPNSGRADEQFF
TRBV11-2	TRBD1	TRBJ2-2	-	TGTGCCAGCAGCTACAGGGGAGACGGGGAGCTGTTTTTT	CASSYRGDGELFF
TRBV19	TRBD2	TRBJ2-2	-	TGTGCCAGTAGTATAGATTTGCGGGGGGTTGGCACCGGGGAGCTGTTTTTT	CASSIDLRGVGTGELFF
TRBV13	TRBD2	TRBJ2-1	-	TGTGCCAGCAGCCTCACTAGCGGGGGGTACAATGAGCAGTTCTTC	CASSLTSGGYNEQFF
TRBV6-4	-	TRBJ1-2	-	TGTGCCAGCAGTTCCGGGTCCTCTAACTATGGCTACACCTTC	CASSSGSSNYGYTF
TRBV6-6	TRBD1	TRBJ1-2	-	TGTGCCAGCAGTTACTCGGACAGGGAAAGAGACTACACCTTC	CASSYSDRERDYTF
TRBV19	-	TRBJ1-1	-	TGTGCCAGTAGTGAGGGCAGTAACACTGAAGCTTTCTTT	CASSEGSNTEAFF
TRBV2	-	TRBJ1-6	-	TGTGCCAGCAGTGAAGGCAAGGGTCCCCTCCACTTT	CASSEGKGPLHF
TRBV5-1	TRBD2	TRBJ2-3	-	TGCGCCAGCAGCCCGGGACTAGGGGGGGGAAATACGCAGTATTTT	CASSPGLGGGNTQYF
TRBV28	-	TRBJ2-3	-	TGTGCCAGCAGTTCTTCATCCCAGGGGAGGGATACGCAGTATTTT	CASSSSSQGRDTQYF
TRBV11-2	-	TRBJ1-4	-	TGTGCCAGCAGGATCGGTGGGGTTACTAATGAAAAACTGTTTTTT	CASRIGGVTNEKLFF
TRBV28	TRBD1	TRBJ1-3	-	TGTGCCAGCAGTTTACGACAGGGTGGAAACACCATATATTTT	CASSLRQGGNTIYF
TRBV30	TRBD1	TRBJ1-3	-	TGTGCCTGGAGCATCCGTAGAGGGACAGCGACCTCAAGAAACACCATATATTTT	CAWSIRRGTATSRNTIYF
TRBV7-7	TRBD2	TRBJ2-1	-	TGTGCTAGCAGCTTGGGACTAGCGGGACGGGGAGGCAACAATGAGCAGTTCTTC	CASSLGLAGRGGNNEQFF
TRBV6-2/TRBV6-3	-	TRBJ2-7	-	TGTGCCAGCAGTTTAAACGGAATCTCCTACGAGCAGTACTTC	CASSLNGISYEQYF
TRBV12-3/TRBV12-4	-	TRBJ1-1	-	TGTGCCAGCACCCGAAAGGGCACTGAAGCTTTCTTT	CASTRKGTEAFF
TRBV15	TRBD2	TRBJ2-1	-	TGTGCCACCAGCAGAACTAGCGCCTACAATGAGCAGTTCTTC	CATSRTSAYNEQFF
TRBV6-1	-	TRBJ1-6	-	TGTGCCAGCAGTGAAGGTTCGGGGGGCCTAGGGTCACCCCTCCACTTT	CASSEGSGGLGSPLHF
TRBV5-1	-	TRBJ2-7	-	TGCGCCAGCAGCTTGGAGGGGGGCGAGCAGTACTTC	CASSLEGGEQYF
TRBV30	-	TRBJ1-4	-	TGTGCCTGGAACAACCTGGGACCTGATGAAAAACTGTTTTTT	CAWNNLGPDEKLFF
TRBV3-1/TRBV3-2	TRBD1	TRBJ1-1	-	TGTGCCAGCAGCCGGAAACAGGGGCCGAACACTGAAGCTTTCTTT	CASSRKQGPNTEAFF
TRBV2	-	TRBJ1-4	-	TGTGCCAGCAGCCCCTGGGCTTTGGCTAATGAAAAACTGTTTTTT	CASSPWALANEKLFF
TRBV19	TRBD1	TRBJ1-5	few	TGTGCCAGTAGTATAGACGGACAGGGAGGTCAGCCCCAGCATTTT	CASSIDGQGGQPQHF
TRBV7-3	-	TRBJ1-5	-	TGTGCCAGCAGCCTAATAGCCCCGTTAACGGACAATCAGCCCCAGCATTTT	CASSLIAPLTDNQPQHF
TRBV9	TRBD1	TRBJ2-7	once	TGTGCCAGCAGCCCTGACAGGGGGCGGAATTACGAGCAGTACTTC	CASSPDRGRNYEQYF
TRBV9	-	TRBJ2-7	-	TGTGCCAGCAGCCACAGAGGGTCCTACGAGCAGTACTTC	CASSHRGSYEQYF
TRBV5-1	-	TRBJ1-1	-	TGCGCCAGCAGGGACGGGGCAGGGAACACTGAAGCTTTCTTT	CASRDGAGNTEAFF
TRBV9	-	TRBJ2-2	few	TGTGCCAGCAGCGTACGGGGGTCGGGCACCGGGGAGCTGTTTTTT	CASSVRGSGTGELFF
TRBV6-5	TRBD1	TRBJ1-1	once	TGTGCCAGCAGTCACGACAGGGGGCGTGAAGCTTTCTTT	CASSHDRGREAFF
TRBV18	-	TRBJ1-2	once	TGTGCCAGCTCACTAGGGGACTCTACTAACTATGGCTACACCTTC	CASSLGDSTNYGYTF
TRBV6-5	-	TRBJ1-5	-	TGTGCCAGCAGTTCCCCGGGATTCGATCAGCCCCAGCATTTT	CASSSPGFDQPQHF
TRBV6-5	-	TRBJ1-1	-	TGTGCCAGCGCCTACATTATGAACACTGAAGCTTTCTTT	CASAYIMNTEAFF
TRBV10-3	-	TRBJ1-5	-	TGTGCCATTTCGACAGGTCAGCAGCCCCAGCATTTT	CAISTGQQPQHF
TRBV30	-	TRBJ1-1	-	TGTGCCACCTGGGGGTTGGGGAACACTGAAGCTTTCTTT	CATWGLGNTEAFF
TRBV19	TRBD1	TRBJ1-4	-	TGTGCCAGTAGTATTTTACCGGGGACAGCTTCTAATGAAAAACTGTTTTTT	CASSILPGTASNEKLFF